This T cell receptor beta chain was sequenced during a study of blood T cell repertoires in COVID-19. Study-wide context: Collection of acute and convalescent COVID-19 samples took place in the United States, Italy and Spain. In each case, the material was cDNA or gDNA derived from T cells, B-cell-depleted T cells, or PBMCs.

Authors' data handling: Amplification of reference gene primers provided the estimated nucleated cell counts. This table comes from immunoSEQ multiplex PCR, and its TCRdb copy is limited to in-frame clones, with some not included. D and trimming come from the DNA, and the V and J calls and clone size come from that table. The sample records 100,000 to 120,000 clones, about 85% being singletons. The germline V gene encodes CDR1 SGHTA and CDR2 FQGNSA. This CDR3 contains 16 residues. The V segment lost 4 bases and the J segment 6 bases; nucleotides outside the gene matches: 12. The rearrangement uses TRBV7-2 and TRBJ2-3; 8 bases align to TRBD1. This TCR was recovered from a human donor in a cohort sampled during active COVID-19. The source material was peripheral blood. CDR3 amino acids: CASSSQTGAIGDTQYF. Written as DNA, the CDR3 is TGTGCCAGCAGCTCCCAGACAGGGGCCATAGGGGATACGCAGTATTTT.